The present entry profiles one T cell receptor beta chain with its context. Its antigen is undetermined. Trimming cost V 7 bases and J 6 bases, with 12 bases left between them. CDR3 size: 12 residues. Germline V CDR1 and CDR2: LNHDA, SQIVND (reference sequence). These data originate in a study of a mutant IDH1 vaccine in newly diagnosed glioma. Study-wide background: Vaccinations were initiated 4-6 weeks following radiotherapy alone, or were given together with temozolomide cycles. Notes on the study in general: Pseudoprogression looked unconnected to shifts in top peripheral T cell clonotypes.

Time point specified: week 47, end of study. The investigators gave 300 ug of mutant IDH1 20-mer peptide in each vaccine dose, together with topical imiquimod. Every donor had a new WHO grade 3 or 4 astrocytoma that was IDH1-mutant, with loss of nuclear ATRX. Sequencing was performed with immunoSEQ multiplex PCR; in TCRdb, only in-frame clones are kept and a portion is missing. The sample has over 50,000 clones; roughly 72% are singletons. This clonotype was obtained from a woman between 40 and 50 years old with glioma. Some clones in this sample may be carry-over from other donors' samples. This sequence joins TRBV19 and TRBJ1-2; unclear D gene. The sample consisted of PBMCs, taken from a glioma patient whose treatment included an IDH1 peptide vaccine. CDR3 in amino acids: CASNNPGHGYTF. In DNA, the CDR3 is TGTGCCAGTAATAACCCCGGTCATGGCTACACCTTC.